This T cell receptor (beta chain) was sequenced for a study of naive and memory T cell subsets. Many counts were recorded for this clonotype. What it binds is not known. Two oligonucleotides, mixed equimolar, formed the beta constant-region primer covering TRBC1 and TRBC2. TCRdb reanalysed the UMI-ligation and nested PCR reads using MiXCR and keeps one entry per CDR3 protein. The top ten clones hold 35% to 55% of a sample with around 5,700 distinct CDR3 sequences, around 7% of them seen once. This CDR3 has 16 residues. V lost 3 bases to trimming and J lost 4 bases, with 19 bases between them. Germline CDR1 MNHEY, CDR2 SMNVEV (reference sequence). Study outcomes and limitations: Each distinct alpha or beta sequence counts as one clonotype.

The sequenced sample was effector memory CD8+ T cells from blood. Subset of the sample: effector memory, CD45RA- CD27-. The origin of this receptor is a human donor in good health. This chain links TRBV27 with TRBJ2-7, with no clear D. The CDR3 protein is CASSLGDLSAGYEQYF. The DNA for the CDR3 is TGTGCCAGCAGTTTGGGCGATTTATCAGCCGGGTACGAGCAGTACTTC.